The clone carrying this T cell receptor (beta chain) was picked up one time. This record belongs to a study of control samples from healthy donors and cancer patients. The CDR3 loop spans 16 amino acids. Trimming stripped 1 base from V and 1 base from J, with 12 bases between. Germline CDR1 and CDR2: SNHLY and FYNNEI. The data were produced by immunoSEQ multiplex PCR, yet TCRdb's version contains in-frame clones alone and is incomplete. The profile covers 150,000 or so clones, with over 85% appearing a single time and approximately 5.7% taken by the ten largest. The chain employs TRBV2 and TRBJ2-3; D is perhaps TRBD2 (6 bases). The sample was blood. The clonotype was recovered from a middle-aged man in good health. In nucleotides, the CDR3 is TGTGCCAGCAGTGAAGTGGGGGACTTACGCACAGATACGCAGTATTTT. As protein: CASSEVGDLRTDTQYF.